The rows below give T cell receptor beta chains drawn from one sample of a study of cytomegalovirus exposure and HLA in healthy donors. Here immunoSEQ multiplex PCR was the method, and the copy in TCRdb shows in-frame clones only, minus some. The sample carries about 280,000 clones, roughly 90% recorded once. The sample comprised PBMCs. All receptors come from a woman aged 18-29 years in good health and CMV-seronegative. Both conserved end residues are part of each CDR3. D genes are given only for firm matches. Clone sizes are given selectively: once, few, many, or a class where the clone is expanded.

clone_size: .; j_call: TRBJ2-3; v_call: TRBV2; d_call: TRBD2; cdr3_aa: CAILAGFTDTQYF; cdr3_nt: TGTGCCATATTAGCGGGGTTCACAGATACGCAGTATTTT
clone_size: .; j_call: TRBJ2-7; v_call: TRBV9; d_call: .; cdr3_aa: CASSVRGDSSYEQYF; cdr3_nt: TGTGCCAGCAGCGTACGCGGGGACAGCTCCTACGAGCAGTACTTC
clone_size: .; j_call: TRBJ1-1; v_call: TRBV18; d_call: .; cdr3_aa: CASSPLSFTGTTEAFF; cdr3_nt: TGTGCCAGCTCACCATTGAGCTTTACCGGTACCACTGAAGCTTTCTTT
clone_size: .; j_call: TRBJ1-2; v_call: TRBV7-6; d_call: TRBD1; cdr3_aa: CASSSNTGRGLIYGYTF; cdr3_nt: TGTGCCAGCAGCTCGAACACCGGCAGGGGGCTAATCTATGGCTACACCTTC
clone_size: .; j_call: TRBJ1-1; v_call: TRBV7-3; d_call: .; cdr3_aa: CASSLGGADTEAFF; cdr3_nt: TGTGCCAGCAGCTTAGGGGGGGCGGACACTGAAGCTTTCTTT
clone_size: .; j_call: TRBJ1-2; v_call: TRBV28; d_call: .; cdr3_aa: CASVVRSNTNYGYTF; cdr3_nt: TGTGCCAGCGTGGTCAGGTCAAATACTAACTATGGCTACACCTTC
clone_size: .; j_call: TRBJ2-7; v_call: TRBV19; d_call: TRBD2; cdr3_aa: CASSIWASGIGYEQYF; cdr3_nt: TGTGCCAGTAGTATTTGGGCTAGCGGGATCGGGTACGAGCAGTACTTC
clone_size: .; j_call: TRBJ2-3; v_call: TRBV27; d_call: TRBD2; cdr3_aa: CASSWREGIDTQYF; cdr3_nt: TGTGCCAGCAGTTGGCGGGAGGGGATAGATACGCAGTATTTT
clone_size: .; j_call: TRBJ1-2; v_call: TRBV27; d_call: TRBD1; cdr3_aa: CASSKSWDRGLSYGYTF; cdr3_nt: TGTGCCAGCAGCAAAAGCTGGGACAGGGGGTTATCCTATGGCTACACCTTC
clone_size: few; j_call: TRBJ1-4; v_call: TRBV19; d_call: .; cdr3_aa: CASSGQLMEKLFF; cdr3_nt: TGTGCCAGTAGCGGACAGTTGATGGAAAAACTGTTTTTT
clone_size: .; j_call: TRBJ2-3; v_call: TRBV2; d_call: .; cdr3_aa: CASSGRRGDTQYF; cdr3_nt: TGTGCCAGCAGTGGACGTAGGGGAGATACGCAGTATTTT
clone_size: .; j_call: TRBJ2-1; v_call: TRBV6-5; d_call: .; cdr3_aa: CASSPTFSYNEQFF; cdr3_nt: TGTGCCAGCAGTCCTACGTTCTCCTACAATGAGCAGTTCTTC
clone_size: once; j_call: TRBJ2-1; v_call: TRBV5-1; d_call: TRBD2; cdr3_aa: CASSLGGISGRVDDEQFF; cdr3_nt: TGCGCCAGCAGCTTGGGGGGAATTAGCGGGAGAGTCGACGATGAGCAGTTCTTC
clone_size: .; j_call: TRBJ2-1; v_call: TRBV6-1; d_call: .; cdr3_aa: CASTEAHGGLYNEQFF; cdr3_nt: TGTGCCAGCACTGAAGCCCATGGGGGCCTGTACAATGAGCAGTTCTTC
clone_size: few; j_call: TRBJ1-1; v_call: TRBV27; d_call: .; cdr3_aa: CASTLRRGNTEAFF; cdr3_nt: TGTGCCAGCACCTTGAGGAGGGGGAACACTGAAGCTTTCTTT
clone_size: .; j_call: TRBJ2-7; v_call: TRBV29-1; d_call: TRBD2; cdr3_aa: CSVEGGRNEQYF; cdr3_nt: TGCAGCGTTGAAGGCGGGAGAAACGAGCAGTACTTC
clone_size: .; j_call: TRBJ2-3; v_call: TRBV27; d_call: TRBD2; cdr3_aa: CASSSDGRPADTQYF; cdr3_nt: TGTGCCAGCAGTTCCGACGGGAGGCCGGCAGATACGCAGTATTTT
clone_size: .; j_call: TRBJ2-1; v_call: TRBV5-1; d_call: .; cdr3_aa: CASSLGSRYSSYNEQFF; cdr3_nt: TGCGCCAGCAGCTTGGGAAGCCGATATAGCTCCTACAATGAGCAGTTCTTC
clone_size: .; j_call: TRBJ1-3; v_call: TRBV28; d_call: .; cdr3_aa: CASTYSGNTIYF; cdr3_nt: TGTGCCAGCACTTACTCTGGAAACACCATATATTTT
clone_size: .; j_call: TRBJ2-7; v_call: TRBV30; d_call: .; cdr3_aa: CAWRGAHYEQYF; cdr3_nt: TGTGCCTGGAGAGGGGCCCACTACGAGCAGTACTTC
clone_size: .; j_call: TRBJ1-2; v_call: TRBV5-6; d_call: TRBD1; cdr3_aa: CASSRGQYGYTF; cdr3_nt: TGTGCCAGCAGCCGGGGACAGTATGGCTACACCTTC
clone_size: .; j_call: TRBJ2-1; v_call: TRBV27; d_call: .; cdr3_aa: CASSLYSGDYNEQFF; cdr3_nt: TGTGCCAGCAGTTTGTATAGCGGAGACTACAATGAGCAGTTCTTC
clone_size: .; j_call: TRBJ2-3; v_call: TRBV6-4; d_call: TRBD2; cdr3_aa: CASSEASGSADTQYF; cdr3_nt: TGTGCCAGCAGTGAGGCTAGCGGGAGCGCAGATACGCAGTATTTT
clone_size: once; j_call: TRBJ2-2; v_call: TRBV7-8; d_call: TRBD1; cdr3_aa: CASSLVSGGIGELFF; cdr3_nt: TGTGCCAGCAGCTTAGTTTCAGGGGGCATCGGGGAGCTGTTTTTT
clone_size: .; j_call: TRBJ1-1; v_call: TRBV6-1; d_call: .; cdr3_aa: CASSEADSRRDTEAFF; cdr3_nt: TGTGCCAGCAGTGAAGCAGACAGCCGGAGGGACACTGAAGCTTTCTTT
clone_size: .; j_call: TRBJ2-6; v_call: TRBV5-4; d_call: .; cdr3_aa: CASSLGWAAGANVLTF; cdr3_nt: TGTGCCAGCAGCTTGGGTTGGGCAGCTGGGGCCAACGTCCTGACTTTC
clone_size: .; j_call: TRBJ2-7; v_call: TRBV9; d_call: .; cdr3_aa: CASSVDGQVTYEQYF; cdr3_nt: TGTGCCAGCAGCGTAGATGGTCAGGTGACCTACGAGCAGTACTTC
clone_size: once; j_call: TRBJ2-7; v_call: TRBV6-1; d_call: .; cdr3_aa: CASTSLATGSSEYF; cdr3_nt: TGTGCCAGCACCTCACTGGCGACAGGCTCCTCCGAGTACTTC